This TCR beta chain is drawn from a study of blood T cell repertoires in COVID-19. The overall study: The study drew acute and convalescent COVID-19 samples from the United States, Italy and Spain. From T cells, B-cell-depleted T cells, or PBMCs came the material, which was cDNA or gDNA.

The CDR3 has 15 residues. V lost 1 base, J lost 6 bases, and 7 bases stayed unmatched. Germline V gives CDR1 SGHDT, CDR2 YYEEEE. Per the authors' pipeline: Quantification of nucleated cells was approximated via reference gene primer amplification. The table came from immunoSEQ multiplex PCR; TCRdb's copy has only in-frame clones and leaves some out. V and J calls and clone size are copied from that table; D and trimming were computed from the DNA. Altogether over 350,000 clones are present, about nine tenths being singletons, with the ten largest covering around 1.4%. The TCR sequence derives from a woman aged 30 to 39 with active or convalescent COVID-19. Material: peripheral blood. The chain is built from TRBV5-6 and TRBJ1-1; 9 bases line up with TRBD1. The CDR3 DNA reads TGTGCCAGCAGCTTGAGTGGGACAGGGTTTTCTGAAGCTTTCTTT. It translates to CASSLSGTGFSEAFF.